Sequencing of this T cell receptor beta chain was carried out in a study of PD-L1 blockade in urothelial cancer. Described time point: peripheral blood 6 weeks after treatment start. The CDR3 runs 14 residues. J gave up 3 bases and V 6 bases, and 7 bases lay outside the gene matches. CDR1 and CDR2 from the germline V gene are LNHDA and SQIVND (reference sequence). The count of this clone is one. Clones were sequenced by immunoSEQ multiplex PCR, and TCRdb holds only the in-frame ones, with some missing. The table shows some 120,000 clones, with approximately 90% occurring only once. This receptor was identified in a man in his sixties with urothelial cancer. Sequenced here: PBMCs, sampled around atezolizumab (anti-PD-L1) treatment. The rearrangement joins TRBV19 to TRBJ2-7; 8 positions match TRBD1. CDR3: CASRVDRAHYEQYF. CDR3 DNA sequence: TGTGCCAGTAGGGTGGACAGGGCCCACTACGAGCAGTACTTC.